The 24 T cell receptor beta chains listed next were all sequenced from one sample in a study of T cells after yellow fever vaccination. TCRdb re-called the 5' RACE reads with MiXCR, one entry per CDR3 protein. The repertoire holds 400,000 or so distinct CDR3 sequences, with more than 5.5% as singletons. The sample here was PBMCs, taken 5 days after the yellow fever booster vaccination. Every receptor here comes from a man aged 25-40 years who received the YFV17D yellow fever vaccine.

In its sample, this clonotype was seen a few times. The chain uses TRBV7-8 and TRBJ1-5; TRBD1 might be the D (5 bases). Germline-derived CDR1 and CDR2 are SGHVS and FQNEAQ. Trimming shortened V by 8 bases and J by 5 bases, and 22 bases separated the two germline ends. The CDR3 consists of 16 residues. The CDR3, as DNA: TGTGCCAGCGGGCCGGTCGGACAAATGGGGCATCAGCCCCAGCATTTT. It specifies CASGPVGQMGHQPQHF. Full variable domain (rest looked up from reference TRBV7-8 and TRBJ1-5): GAGVSQSPRYKVAKRGQDVALRCDPISGHVSLFWYQQALGQGPEFLTYFQNEAQLDKSGLPSDRFFAERPEGSVSTLKIQRTQQEDSAVYLCASGPVGQMGHQPQHFGDGTRLSIL.

The chain is built from TRBV7-2 and TRBJ2-7; TRBD1 aligns across 8 bases. This CDR3 spans 16 amino acids. The V and J ends lost 5 bases and 4 bases, in that order; junction bases with no gene match: 13. Germline-derived CDR1 and CDR2 are SGHTA and FQGNSA. In nucleotides, the CDR3 is TGTGCCAGCAGCGCAGGACAGGGTAACATCCATTACGAGCAGTACTTC. This sequence encodes CASSAGQGNIHYEQYF.

This clonotype turned up a few times. V gene TRBV28 combines with J gene TRBJ2-1; TRBD2 matches 10 bases. The J segment lost 6 bases and the V segment lost 6 bases, leaving 5 bases of the junction unmatched. The CDR3 length is 14 residues. Germline lookup yields CDR1 MDHEN and CDR2 SYDVKM. The CDR3 DNA follows: TGTGCCAGCAGATTAGCGGGAGGTCTCAATGAGCAGTTCTTC. It translates to CASRLAGGLNEQFF.

V gene TRBV29-1 combines with J gene TRBJ2-2; D not certain. Between the trimmed V and J ends, which lost 6 bases and 1 base, there was a span of 12 bases. CDR1 is SQVTM and CDR2 is ANQGSEA in the germline V gene. The CDR3 is made up of 14 amino acids. The CDR3 nucleotides are TGCAGCGTCAATCTCAGACAGAACACCGGGGAGCTGTTTTTT. It specifies CSVNLRQNTGELFF.

This chain uses TRBV5-6 with TRBJ1-1, with D unresolved. This CDR3 contains 15 residues. The ends were cut back, 3 bases at V and 0 bases at J, with 12 bases in the middle. Germline V lookup: CDR1 SGHDT, CDR2 YYEEEE. In DNA form, the CDR3 reads TGTGCCAGCAGCTCAAGGACGGAACTGAACACTGAAGCTTTCTTT. It codes for CASSSRTELNTEAFF.

Many counts were recorded for this clonotype. The chain joins TRBV5-1 to TRBJ2-7; 9 bases are a match to TRBD1. The CDR3 has 15 residues. The V gene's germline CDR1 is SGHRS and CDR2 YFSETQ. Germline trimming cut 0 bases from V and 4 bases from J; bases unmatched to any gene: 5. The CDR3 spells CASSLGGTGLYEQYF. DNA of the CDR3: TGCGCCAGCAGCTTGGGCGGGACAGGGTTGTACGAGCAGTACTTC.

This chain uses TRBV27 with TRBJ2-7; possible D gene TRBD2, 7 bases. Germline CDR1 is MNHEY and CDR2 is SMNVEV (reference sequence). The CDR3 runs 16 residues. The V gene lost 6 bases and the J gene lost 9 bases, with 27 bases spanning the gap. CDR3 coding DNA: TGTGCCAGCAGAACCGTAACGCGGGGGCCTACGAGGGGGCAGTACTTC. This gives the protein CASRTVTRGPTRGQYF.

Comments on this clonotype: One end of the junction is discordant with germline, which a read error may explain. The rearrangement uses TRBV12-3 or TRBV12-4 and TRBJ2-3; D is perhaps TRBD1 (5 bases). This CDR3 spans 18 amino acids. CDR3 loop: CASRLEALDTTGTDTQYF. In DNA, the CDR3 is TGTGCCAGCAGGTTAGAGGCCCTGGACACTACCGGCACAGATACGCAGTATTTT.

The chain couples TRBV19 to TRBJ2-1; 8 nucleotides match TRBD1. The CDR3 spans 14 residues. Trimming removed 7 bases from V and 2 bases from J; junction bases left unmatched: 4. Looked up from germline, CDR1 is LNHDA and CDR2 is SQIVND (reference sequence). The CDR3 region is CASNSGQAYNEQFF. CDR3 in DNA: TGTGCCAGTAACTCGGGACAGGCCTACAATGAGCAGTTCTTC. The whole variable domain, filled in from reference TRBV19 and TRBJ2-1, reads DGGITQSPKYLFRKEGQNVTLSCEQNLNHDAMYWYRQDPGQGLRLIYYSQIVNDFQKGDIAEGYSVSREKKESFPLTVTSAQKNPTAFYLCASNSGQAYNEQFFGPGTRLTVL.

This clonotype occurred many times. J is TRBJ2-7 and V is TRBV29-1, with 7 bases identical to TRBD1. Looked up from germline, CDR1 is SQVTM and CDR2 is ANQGSEA. This CDR3 is 15 amino acids long. J was trimmed by 4 bases and V by 0 bases; bases with no gene match: 9. CDR3 DNA sequence: TGCAGCGTTGAAGATCCGGACAGGCCCCAATACGAGCAGTACTTC. Protein product: CSVEDPDRPQYEQYF.

This clonotype was picked up a small number of times. The genes are TRBV5-1 and TRBJ2-7, with D uncertain. Per germline, CDR1 SGHRS and CDR2 YFSETQ. The CDR3 spans 12 residues. V was trimmed by 0 bases and J by 5 bases, leaving 6 bases between them. The CDR3 DNA follows: TGCGCCAGCAGCTTGGCTTTCAACGAGCAGTACTTC. Translation: CASSLAFNEQYF.

This clonotype was found many times. The chain combines TRBV5-1 with TRBJ2-5; TRBD1 matches at 7 bases. The CDR3 is 14 residues long. Germline values: CDR1 SGHRS, CDR2 YFSETQ. With 0 bases clipped from V and 5 bases from J, the junction kept 4 bases outside the gene matches. The CDR3 region is CASSLGQGYETQYF. The CDR3 nucleotides read TGCGCCAGCAGCTTGGGACAGGGCTACGAGACCCAGTACTTC.

This clonotype has at least ten counts. This chain uses TRBV27 with TRBJ1-2; a possible D gene is TRBD1 (6 bases). The V end lost 5 bases, the J end lost 8 bases, and 21 bases lay between the germline ends. The length of the CDR3 is 15 residues. CDR1 MNHEY and CDR2 SMNVEV come from the germline V gene (reference sequence). CDR3 sequence: CASSHRQGYSGGYTF. Here the CDR3 DNA reads TGTGCCAGCAGTCACCGCCAGGGGTATTCGGGAGGCTACACCTTC.

The table lists this clonotype with many counts. V usage is TRBV15 and J usage is TRBJ2-1, with 8 bases that match TRBD2. This CDR3 region has 16 residues. V was pared by 1 base and J by 9 bases, with 11 bases of the junction left unmatched. Germline-derived CDR1 and CDR2 are LNHNV and YYDKDF (reference sequence). The CDR3 DNA reads as TGTGCCACCAGCAGAGGGTCCGTGCGGGAGGTTAGTGAGCAGTTCTTC. Translation: CATSRGSVREVSEQFF.

This clonotype was observed at least ten times. J is TRBJ2-5 and V is TRBV4-3; 7 nucleotides match TRBD2. CDR3 length equals 17 residues. V lost 0 bases to trimming and J lost 1 base; unmatched junction nucleotides: 8. The V gene's germline CDR1 is LGHNA and CDR2 YSLEER. The CDR3 spells CASSQDVSRGIQETQYF. CDR3 sequence (DNA): TGCGCCAGCAGCCAAGACGTCTCGCGGGGGATCCAAGAGACCCAGTACTTC.

There are many counts of this clonotype. The genes are TRBV19 and TRBJ1-6, with D perhaps matching TRBD1 (6 bases). The germline V gene encodes CDR1 LNHDA and CDR2 SQIVND (reference sequence). The V gene lost 8 bases and the J gene lost 7 bases, with 12 bases spanning the gap. CDR3 size: 13 residues. The CDR3 coding sequence is TGTGCCAGTCGTCCAGGGGAAAATTCACCCCTCCACTTT. Residues: CASRPGENSPLHF.

Ten or more counts support this clonotype. J is TRBJ2-7 and V is TRBV18; possible D gene TRBD1, 5 bases. The V end was cut by 3 bases, the J end by 3 bases, with 12 bases between. Germline V gene data show CDR1 as KGHSH and CDR2 as LQKENI. This CDR3 region has 14 residues. Here the CDR3 reads CASSPQQGGYEQYF. The CDR3, as DNA: TGTGCCAGCTCACCTCAGCAGGGCGGCTACGAGCAGTACTTC.

The chain has TRBV18 and TRBJ1-4; a possible D gene is TRBD1 (5 bases). The V and J ends lost 3 bases and 12 bases respectively, with 14 bases between them. Germline loops: CDR1 KGHSH, CDR2 LQKENI. The CDR3 runs 13 residues. CDR3 nucleotide sequence: TGTGCCAGCTCACCCTCCGACAGTTCCCAACTGTTTTTT. Residues: CASSPSDSSQLFF.

This clonotype was detected ten times or more. CDR3 coding DNA: TGCGCCAGCAGCCAGCCGCGGGCGGGCGTTAGCTCCTACGAGCAGTACTTC. The encoded protein is CASSQPRAGVSSYEQYF. This chain uses TRBV5-1 with TRBJ2-7; D is possibly TRBD2 (5 bases). The V and J ends lost 4 bases and 0 bases respectively, with 20 bases between them. This CDR3 contains 17 residues. Germline values: CDR1 SGHRS, CDR2 YFSETQ.

This clonotype has more than one count but fewer than ten. The genes are TRBV21-1 and TRBJ1-4; the listed D gene, TRBD1, was not tested against the DNA. TRBV21-1 is marked as a pseudogene. This CDR3 is built from 15 residues. The CDR3 sequence: CASSKGVRGYEKLFF. The CDR3 DNA reads TGTGCCAGCAGCAAAGGAGTCAGGGGTTATGAAAAACTGTTTTTT.

V is TRBV30 and J is TRBJ1-2; D is ambiguous. Trimming shortened V by 0 bases and J by 7 bases, and 12 bases separated the two germline ends. CDR3 length equals 13 residues. Germline CDR1 reads GTSNPN; CDR2 reads SVGIG (reference sequence). In DNA form, the CDR3 reads TGTGCCTGGAGTGTAGCTGGGTGGCGTGGCTACACCTTC. Translated: CAWSVAGWRGYTF.

This clonotype turned up a few times. This sequence joins TRBV18 and TRBJ1-5; D is undetermined. Germline V CDR1 and CDR2: KGHSH, LQKENI. This CDR3 has 16 residues. V shed 0 bases and J shed 4 bases, with 13 bases lying between them. CDR3 nucleotide sequence: TGTGCCAGCTCACCACCGGCCGGAGTAGGGAATCAGCCCCAGCATTTT. It encodes CASSPPAGVGNQPQHF.

This clonotype has more than one count but fewer than ten. The rearrangement joins TRBV14 to TRBJ2-5; 13 bases agree with TRBD2. The ends lost 0 bases at V and 7 bases at J; junction bases unmatched: 26. The CDR3 runs to 23 residues. CDR1 is SGHDN, CDR2 FVKESK, per germline. In nucleotides, the CDR3 is TGTGCCAGCAGCCAAGATTACGGACTAGCGGGAGTCGGTTTACTTCCACAAAGACGGACCCAGTACTTC. Protein: CASSQDYGLAGVGLLPQRRTQYF.

This clonotype turned up a few times. J is TRBJ2-5 and V is TRBV7-3; 10 bases are a match to TRBD2. Germline V gene lookup returns CDR1 SGHTA and CDR2 FQGTGA. The CDR3 length is 14 residues. V was pared by 3 bases and J by 7 bases, with 5 bases of the junction left unmatched. CDR3 DNA sequence: TGTGCCAGCAGCTTGGGGGCTAGCGGGGGGACCCAGTACTTC. This translates into CASSLGASGGTQYF.